Shown below are 29 T cell receptor beta chains from a single sample sequenced in a study of blood T cell repertoires in COVID-19. Profiled with immunoSEQ multiplex PCR; TCRdb holds only in-frame clones, not every one. The sample contains about 170,000 clones, 70% to 90% of which appear only once. Sequenced material: peripheral blood. These receptors came from a man in his fifties who had recovered from COVID-19.

The chain links TRBV13 to TRBJ1-2, with 7 positions matching TRBD1. The CDR3 sequence is 12 residues long. Germline loops: CDR1 PRHDT, CDR2 FYEKMQ (reference sequence). V shed 6 bases, J shed 8 bases, and the junction held 6 bases outside the gene matches. CDR3 sequence: CASSEGARGYTF. CDR3 DNA sequence: TGTGCCAGCAGTGAGGGGGCCAGGGGCTACACCTTC.

The chain joins TRBV25-1 to TRBJ1-2; D may be TRBD1 (5 bases). The germline gives CDR1 MGHDK, CDR2 SYGVNS. The V and J ends lost 1 base and 4 bases respectively, with 10 bases between them. The CDR3 sequence is 14 residues long. In nucleotides, the CDR3 is TGTGCCAGCAGTGAATTGGGGGGAACCTATGGCTACACCTTC. It specifies CASSELGGTYGYTF.

This clone showed up just once. This chain joins TRBV5-6 and TRBJ2-7, with a tentative D call TRBD2 (7 bases). V gave up 4 bases and J gave up 2 bases, with 25 bases separating them. There are 18 residues in the CDR3. From germline, CDR1 is SGHDT and CDR2 YYEEEE. CDR3 coding DNA: TGTGCCAGCAGCCTGAGAGGGGGGGACGGGGAAGACACCTACGAGCAGTACTTC. Translating gives CASSLRGGDGEDTYEQYF.

This clone occurred once. The V and J genes are TRBV6-1 and TRBJ2-7, with D perhaps TRBD2 (5 bases). The germline gives CDR1 MNHNS, CDR2 SASEGT. V was clipped by 0 bases and J by 1 base, with 10 bases between them. CDR3 length equals 15 residues. The CDR3 DNA reads as TGTGCCAGCAGTGAAGCGAGGGCGACTTCCTACGAGCAGTACTTC. Protein: CASSEARATSYEQYF.

CDR3 protein: CASTKRTGGTEAFF. CDR3 in DNA: TGTGCCAGCACCAAGAGGACAGGGGGGACTGAAGCTTTCTTT. The rearrangement links TRBV6-5 to TRBJ1-1, with TRBD1 identical over 10 bases. This CDR3 is built from 14 residues. Germline CDR1 and CDR2: MNHEY and SVGAGI. Trimming removed 7 bases from V and 5 bases from J; junction bases left unmatched: 7.

This chain uses TRBV5-6 with TRBJ2-3, with 11 bases that match TRBD2. CDR3 length: 18 amino acids. Germline lookup yields CDR1 SGHDT and CDR2 YYEEEE. The junction had 9 bases not matched to a gene; V was cut back by 3 bases and J by 0 bases. The CDR3 protein is CASSSGGTSGRSTDTQYF. CDR3 DNA: TGTGCCAGCAGCTCGGGGGGGACTAGCGGAAGAAGCACAGATACGCAGTATTTT.

The rearrangement links TRBV6-1 to TRBJ1-2, with 8 nucleotides matching TRBD1. The germline V gene has CDR1 MNHNS and CDR2 SASEGT. J gave up 1 base and V 3 bases, and 1 base lay outside the gene matches. This CDR3 spans 14 amino acids. The CDR3 here is CASSDGQGNYGYTF. CDR3 coding DNA: TGTGCCAGCAGTGACGGACAGGGTAACTATGGCTACACCTTC.

CDR3 sequence reads: CASSQVERGEAFF. CDR3 coding DNA: TGCGCCAGCAGCCAAGTTGAACGGGGAGAAGCTTTCTTT. The gene calls are TRBV4-3 and TRBJ1-1, with D unresolved. The CDR3 totals 13 residues. The V end lost 1 base, the J end lost 8 bases, and 11 bases lay between the germline ends. The V gene's germline CDR1 is LGHNA and CDR2 YSLEER.

This clone was detected only a few times. The chain couples TRBV4-1 to TRBJ2-3; D ambiguous. V lost 2 bases and J 2 bases, leaving 8 bases between the germline ends. This CDR3 spans 14 amino acids. Germline values: CDR1 MGHRA, CDR2 YSYEKL. The CDR3 coding sequence is TGCGCCAGCAGCCAAAAGCTAGACACAGATACGCAGTATTTT. It is translated as CASSQKLDTDTQYF.

This chain uses TRBV2 with TRBJ1-1; D uncertain. The CDR3 length is 13 residues. V was clipped by 7 bases and J by 1 base, with 10 bases between them. Germline V gene lookup returns CDR1 SNHLY and CDR2 FYNNEI. The CDR3 bases are TGTGCCAGCAATGGAGAATGGAACACTGAAGCTTTCTTT. This translates into CASNGEWNTEAFF.

The V call is TRBV15, the J call TRBJ2-3; TRBD2 aligns across 8 bases. J gave up 5 bases and V 0 bases, and 10 bases lay outside the gene matches. Germline assignment: CDR1 LNHNV and CDR2 YYDKDF (reference sequence). CDR3 length: 17 residues. CDR3 DNA: TGTGCCACCAGCAGAGATTATCCGGGAGGGCCCGGAGATACGCAGTATTTT. Translated, it gives CATSRDYPGGPGDTQYF.

A note on this clone: Other DNA variants within this sample encode the same CDR3. V and J are TRBV3-1 (or the pseudogene TRBV3-2) and TRBJ1-2; 7 bases align to TRBD1. With 4 bases clipped from V and 3 bases from J, the junction kept 2 bases outside the gene matches. This CDR3 is 13 amino acids long. Germline V lookup: CDR1 LGHDT, CDR2 YNNKEL (reference sequence). The DNA for the CDR3 is TGTGCCAGCAGCCCCCAGGGGGACTATGGCTACACCTTC. Amino acids: CASSPQGDYGYTF.

This sequence joins TRBV6-5 and TRBJ2-7; D may be TRBD1 (7 bases). The ends were cut back, 8 bases at V and 3 bases at J, with 14 bases in the middle. CDR3 length: 13 amino acids. The germline V gene has CDR1 MNHEY and CDR2 SVGAGI. The CDR3 DNA reads TGTGCCAGCTCCAGGGGGGAGATCTACGAGCAGTACTTC. The encoded protein is CASSRGEIYEQYF.

This sequence joins TRBV4-3 and TRBJ2-6; D ambiguous. This CDR3 has 19 amino acids. Germline values: CDR1 LGHNA, CDR2 YSLEER. V was trimmed by 0 bases and J by 0 bases, leaving 15 bases between them. The CDR3 protein is CASSQDNPRLFSGANVLTF. The CDR3 bases are TGCGCCAGCAGCCAAGATAATCCCCGTCTTTTCTCTGGGGCCAACGTCCTGACTTTC.

This clone is a singleton in its sample. The gene calls are TRBV15 and TRBJ2-3; D possibly corresponds to TRBD2 (6 bases). Trimming took 5 bases from V and 0 from J, leaving 12 bases between them. CDR3 length: 15 amino acids. Germline assignment: CDR1 LNHNV and CDR2 YYDKDF (reference sequence). CDR3 nucleotide sequence: TGTGCCACCAGCCCCGGGAGCCCTAGCACAGATACGCAGTATTTT. Translating gives CATSPGSPSTDTQYF.

The J gene is TRBJ2-2, the V gene TRBV29-1; no firm D call. The CDR3 runs 13 residues. Germline CDR1 reads SQVTM; CDR2 reads ANQGSEA. V lost 5 bases to trimming and J lost 6 bases, with 13 bases between them. This CDR3 reads CSVMVPGAGELFF. The DNA for the CDR3 is TGCAGCGTTATGGTTCCAGGCGCCGGGGAGCTGTTTTTT.

The chain combines TRBV28 with TRBJ1-2, with 12 bases lining up with TRBD1. Trimming at V came to 6 bases and at J to 0 bases, leaving 5 bases not matched to a gene. Per germline, CDR1 MDHEN and CDR2 SYDVKM. CDR3 length equals 16 residues. The CDR3 nucleotides are TGTGCCAGCAGGGGGACAGGGGGCGGGACTAACTATGGCTACACCTTC. Encoded protein: CASRGTGGGTNYGYTF.

The V gene is TRBV7-9, the J gene TRBJ2-1, with 8 bases that match TRBD1. The germline V gene encodes CDR1 SEHNR and CDR2 FQNEAQ (reference sequence). CDR3 length: 14 amino acids. V lost 1 base to trimming and J lost 6 bases; unmatched junction nucleotides: 2. The DNA of the CDR3 is TGTGCCAGCAGCTTAGGGACAGGGAGCAATGAGCAGTTCTTC. Its protein product is CASSLGTGSNEQFF.

DNA of the CDR3: TGTGCCATCAGTGGTACTAGCGGAGTCTCGCCCGAGCAGTACTTC. Translating gives CAISGTSGVSPEQYF. The rearrangement uses TRBV10-3 and TRBJ2-7, with 8 nucleotides matching TRBD2. Germline V gene lookup returns CDR1 ENHRY and CDR2 SYGVKD. The CDR3 contains 15 residues. V shed 4 bases, J shed 6 bases, and the junction held 11 bases outside the gene matches.

J is TRBJ1-5 and V is TRBV28, with D unclear. CDR3 length: 17 amino acids. The germline V gene has CDR1 MDHEN and CDR2 SYDVKM. V dropped 2 bases and J dropped 2 bases, with 16 bases sitting between them. CDR3 sequence: CASSLLPETYRNQPQHF. In DNA, the CDR3 is TGTGCCAGCAGTTTACTGCCGGAGACGTACCGCAATCAGCCCCAGCATTTT. Full variable domain (outside the CDR3, taken from reference TRBV28 and TRBJ1-5): DVKVTQSSRYLVKRTGEKVFLECVQDMDHENMFWYRQDPGLGLRLIYFSYDVKMKEKGDIPEGYSVSREKKERFSLILESASTNQTSMYLCASSLLPETYRNQPQHFGDGTRLSIL.

The genes are TRBV7-2 and TRBJ2-5, with 8 bases fitting TRBD1. The V segment lost 6 bases and the J segment 3 bases; nucleotides outside the gene matches: 6. CDR3 length: 14 residues. Germline loops: CDR1 SGHTA, CDR2 FQGNSA. This chain's CDR3 is CASSRGQGKETQYF. For the CDR3, the DNA is TGTGCCAGCAGTCGCGGACAGGGTAAAGAGACCCAGTACTTC.

This clone has just one count. This rearrangement joins TRBV7-2 to TRBJ2-7, with 10 bases that match TRBD2. The CDR3 runs 18 residues. Per germline, CDR1 SGHTA and CDR2 FQGNSA. After removal of 3 bases from V and 6 bases from J, the junction contained 17 bases not matched to a gene. Here the CDR3 reads CASSFSGTSDLLSAEQYF. In DNA form, the CDR3 reads TGTGCCAGCAGCTTTTCCGGGACTAGCGACCTTTTGTCGGCCGAGCAGTACTTC.

This CDR3 is CASSVGGQGADTQYF. CDR3 bases: TGTGCCAGCAGCGTAGGTGGGCAGGGGGCAGATACGCAGTATTTT. The chain couples TRBV9 to TRBJ2-3, with 7 bases that match TRBD1. The germline V gene has CDR1 SGDLS and CDR2 YYNGEE. The CDR3 runs 15 residues. V trimming: 0 bases; J trimming: 4 bases; junction bases outside the gene matches: 5. The full variable domain, rest sourced from reference TRBV9 and TRBJ2-3, is DSGVTQTPKHLITATGQRVTLRCSPRSGDLSVYWYQQSLDQGLQFLIQYYNGEERAKGNILERFSAQQFPDLHSELNLSSLELGDSALYFCASSVGGQGADTQYFGPGTRLTVL.

CDR3 protein: CASSLVGGETQYF. The CDR3 region has the DNA TGTGCCAGCAGCTTGGTCGGAGGGGAGACCCAGTACTTC. V usage is TRBV5-4 and J usage is TRBJ2-5, with D perhaps matching TRBD2 (6 bases). Germline CDR1 and CDR2: SGHNT and YYREEE (reference sequence). The germline V and J ends were trimmed by 0 bases and 5 bases, with 8 bases remaining between them. The CDR3 totals 13 residues.

The V and J genes are TRBV2 and TRBJ2-7, with 9 positions matching TRBD1. Germline V gives CDR1 SNHLY, CDR2 FYNNEI. The CDR3 extends over 14 amino acids. V lost 5 bases to trimming and J lost 3 bases; unmatched junction nucleotides: 5. CDR3 loop: CASSSQGQGYEQYF. Written as DNA, the CDR3 is TGTGCCAGCAGTTCCCAGGGACAGGGCTACGAGCAGTACTTC.

The V gene is TRBV7-3, the J gene TRBJ2-1, with D unresolved. This CDR3 has 14 residues. Germline loops: CDR1 SGHTA, CDR2 FQGTGA. V was clipped by 2 bases and J by 7 bases, with 12 bases between them. The CDR3 DNA is TGTGCCAGCAGCTTAGGTGGGCTCCCAAATGAGCAGTTCTTC. Amino acids: CASSLGGLPNEQFF.

This chain connects TRBV18 to TRBJ1-4; TRBD1 matches at 7 bases. Per the germline V gene, CDR1 is KGHSH and CDR2 is LQKENI. Germline trimming cut 4 bases from V and 2 bases from J; bases unmatched to any gene: 4. This CDR3 is 15 amino acids long. The CDR3, as DNA: TGTGCCAGCTCACAGGGGGCGCGGACTAATGAAAAACTGTTTTTT. Amino acids: CASSQGARTNEKLFF.

The chain uses TRBV5-4 and TRBJ1-2; no definite D call. The CDR3 extends over 12 amino acids. The germline V and J ends were trimmed by 3 bases and 5 bases, with 8 bases remaining between them. The germline V gene has CDR1 SGHNT and CDR2 YYREEE (reference sequence). This chain's CDR3 is CASSSPGYGYTF. CDR3 DNA: TGTGCCAGCAGCTCTCCGGGATATGGCTACACCTTC. The full variable domain, rest sourced from reference TRBV5-4 and TRBJ1-2, is ETGVTQSPTHLIKTRGQQVTLRCSSQSGHNTVSWYQQALGQGPQFIFQYYREEENGRGNFPPRFSGLQFPNYSSELNVNALELDDSALYLCASSSPGYGYTFGSGTRLTVV.

The J gene is TRBJ2-7, the V gene TRBV5-8; TRBD1 aligns across 7 bases. J lost 1 base, V lost 3 bases, and 1 base had no gene match. CDR1 is SGHTS and CDR2 is YDEGEE in the germline V gene. The CDR3 covers 13 residues. The CDR3 reads CASSWDSSYEQYF. The CDR3 nucleotides read TGTGCCAGCAGCTGGGACAGTTCCTACGAGCAGTACTTC.